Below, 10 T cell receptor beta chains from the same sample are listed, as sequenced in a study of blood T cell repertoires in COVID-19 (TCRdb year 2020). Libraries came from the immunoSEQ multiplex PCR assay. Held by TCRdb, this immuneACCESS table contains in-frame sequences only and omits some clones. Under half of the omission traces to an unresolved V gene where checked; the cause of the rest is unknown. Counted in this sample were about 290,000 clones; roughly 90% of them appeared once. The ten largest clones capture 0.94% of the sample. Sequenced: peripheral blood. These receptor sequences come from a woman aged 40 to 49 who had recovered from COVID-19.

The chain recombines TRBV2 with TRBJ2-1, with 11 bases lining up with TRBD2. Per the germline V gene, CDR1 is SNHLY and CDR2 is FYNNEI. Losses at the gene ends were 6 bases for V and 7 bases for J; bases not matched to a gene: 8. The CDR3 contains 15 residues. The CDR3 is CASRGSSSGRNEQFF. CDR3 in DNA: TGTGCCAGCAGGGGGTCATCTAGCGGGAGGAATGAGCAGTTCTTC.

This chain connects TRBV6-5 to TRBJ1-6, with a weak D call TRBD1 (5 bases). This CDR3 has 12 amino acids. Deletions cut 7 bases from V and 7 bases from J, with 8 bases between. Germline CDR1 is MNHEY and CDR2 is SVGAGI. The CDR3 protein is CASNRGNSPLHF. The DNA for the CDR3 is TGTGCCAGCAACCGGGGGAATTCACCCCTCCACTTT.

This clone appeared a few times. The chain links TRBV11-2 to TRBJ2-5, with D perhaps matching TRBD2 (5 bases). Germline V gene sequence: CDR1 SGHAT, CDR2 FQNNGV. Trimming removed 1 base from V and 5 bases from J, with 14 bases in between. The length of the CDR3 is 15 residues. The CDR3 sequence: CASSLGVSPGETQYF. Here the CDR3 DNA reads TGTGCCAGCAGCTTAGGCGTCTCCCCGGGGGAGACCCAGTACTTC.

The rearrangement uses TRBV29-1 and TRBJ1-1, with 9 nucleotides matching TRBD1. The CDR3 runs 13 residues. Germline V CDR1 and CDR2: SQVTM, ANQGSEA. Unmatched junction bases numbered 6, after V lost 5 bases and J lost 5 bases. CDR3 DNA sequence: TGCAGCGTTCTACAGGGGGCAGGGACTGAAGCTTTCTTT. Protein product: CSVLQGAGTEAFF.

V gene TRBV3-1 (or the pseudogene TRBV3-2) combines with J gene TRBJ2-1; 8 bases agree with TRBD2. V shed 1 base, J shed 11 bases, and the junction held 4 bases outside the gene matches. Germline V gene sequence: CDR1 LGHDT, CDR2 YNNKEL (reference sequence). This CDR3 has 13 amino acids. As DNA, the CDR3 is TGTGCCAGCAGCCAAGTTCGGGAGGGGAAGCAGTTCTTC. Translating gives CASSQVREGKQFF.

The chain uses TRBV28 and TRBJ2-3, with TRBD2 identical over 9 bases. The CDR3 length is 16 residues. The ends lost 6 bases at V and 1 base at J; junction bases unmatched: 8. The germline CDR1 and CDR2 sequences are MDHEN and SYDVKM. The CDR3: CASRSGGLARTDTQYF. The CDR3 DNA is TGTGCCAGCAGAAGCGGGGGACTAGCTCGCACAGATACGCAGTATTTT.

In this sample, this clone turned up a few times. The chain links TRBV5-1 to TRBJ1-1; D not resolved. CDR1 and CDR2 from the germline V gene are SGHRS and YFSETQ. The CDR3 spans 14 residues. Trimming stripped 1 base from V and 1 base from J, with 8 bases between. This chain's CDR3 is CASSLFTQNTEAFF. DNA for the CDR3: TGCGCCAGCAGCTTGTTTACTCAGAACACTGAAGCTTTCTTT. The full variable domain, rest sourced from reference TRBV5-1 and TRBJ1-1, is KAGVTQTPRYLIKTRGQQVTLSCSPISGHRSVSWYQQTPGQGLQFLFEYFSETQRNKGNFPGRFSGRQFSNSRSEMNVSTLELGDSALYLCASSLFTQNTEAFFGQGTRLTVV.

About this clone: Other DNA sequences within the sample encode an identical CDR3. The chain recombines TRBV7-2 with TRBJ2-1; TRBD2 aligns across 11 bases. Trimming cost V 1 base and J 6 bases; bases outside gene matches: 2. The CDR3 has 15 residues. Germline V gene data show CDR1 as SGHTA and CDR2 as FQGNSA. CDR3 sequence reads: CASSLGLAGGNEQFF. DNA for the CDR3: TGTGCCAGCAGCTTAGGGCTAGCGGGGGGCAATGAGCAGTTCTTC.

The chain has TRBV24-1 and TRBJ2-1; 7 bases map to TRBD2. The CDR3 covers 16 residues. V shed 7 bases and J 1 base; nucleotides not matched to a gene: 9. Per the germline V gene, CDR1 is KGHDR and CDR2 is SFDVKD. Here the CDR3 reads CATSGGIDSSYNEQFF. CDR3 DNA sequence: TGTGCCACCAGCGGGGGGATTGACTCATCCTACAATGAGCAGTTCTTC.

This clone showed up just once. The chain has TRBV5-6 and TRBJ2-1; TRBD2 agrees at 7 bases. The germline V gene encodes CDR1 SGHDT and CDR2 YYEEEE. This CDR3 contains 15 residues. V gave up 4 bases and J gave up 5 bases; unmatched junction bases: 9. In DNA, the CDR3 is TGTGCCAGCAGCCGCTTTGGAGGGACTAACAATGAGCAGTTCTTC. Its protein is CASSRFGGTNNEQFF.